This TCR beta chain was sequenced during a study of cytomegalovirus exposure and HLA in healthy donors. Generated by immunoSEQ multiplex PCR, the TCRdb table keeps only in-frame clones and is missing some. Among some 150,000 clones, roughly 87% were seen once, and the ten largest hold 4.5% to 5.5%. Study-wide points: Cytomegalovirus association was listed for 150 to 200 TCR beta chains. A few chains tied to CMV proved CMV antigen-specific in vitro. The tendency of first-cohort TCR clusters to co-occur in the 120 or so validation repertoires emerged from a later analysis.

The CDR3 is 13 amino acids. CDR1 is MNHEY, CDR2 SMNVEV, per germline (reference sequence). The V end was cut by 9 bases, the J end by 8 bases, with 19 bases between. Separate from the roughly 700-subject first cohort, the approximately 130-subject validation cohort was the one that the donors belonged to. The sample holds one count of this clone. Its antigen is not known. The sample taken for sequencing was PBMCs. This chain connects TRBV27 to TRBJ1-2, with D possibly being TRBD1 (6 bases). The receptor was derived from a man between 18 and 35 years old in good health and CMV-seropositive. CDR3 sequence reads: CASQKLQGWGYTF. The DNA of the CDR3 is TGTGCCAGTCAGAAACTACAGGGTTGGGGCTACACCTTC.